The rows below give T cell receptor beta chains drawn from one sample of a study of patients and donors after allogeneic stem cell transplantation. TCRdb analysed the RT-PCR reads with MiXCR anew, one entry per CDR3 protein. The sample yields about 150,000 distinct CDR3 sequences, 24% seen once. Sequenced sample: blood, either unsorted or a sorted T cell fraction (not recorded which). The source is a human donor who was either an allogeneic HSCT recipient or a stem cell or donor lymphocyte infusion donor (not recorded which). It is not recorded whose cells these are; they may come from a transplant donor. CDR3s include the opening cysteine and the closing phenylalanine or tryptophan. A D gene is named only where the DNA matches it firmly.

v_gene | d_gene | CDR3aa
TRBV7-9 | TRBD1 | CASSFGTEAHF
TRBV20-1 | - | CSASAENTEAFF
TRBV5-1 | - | CASSLVGANEQFF
TRBV27 | - | CASSSMGISGANVLTF
TRBV5-1 | - | CASSSSGTPNQPQHF
TRBV7-8 | - | CASSAGHFRDNEKLFF
TRBV7-9 | - | CASSFWQPTNEKLFF
TRBV20-1 | TRBD2 | CSARGGRGEDTQYF
TRBV2 | TRBD2 | CASSPFLERGTGELFF
TRBV12-3/TRBV12-4 | - | CASSLTAPFTGATNEKLFF
TRBV19 | - | CASSADVANTGELFF
TRBV4-1 | - | CASSQEGSEQYF
TRBV20-1 | - | CSATPAGGFGEAFF
TRBV5-1 | - | CVSSPYQETQYF
TRBV12-3/TRBV12-4 | - | CASSLDRVRETQYF
TRBV7-2 | TRBD2 | CASSLEVGRRTDTQYF
TRBV20-1 | - | CSARVIPPADSYGYTF
TRBV6-2/TRBV6-3 | - | CASRPSYTEAFF
TRBV5-5 | TRBD1 | CASSSRQGRFPYSNQPQHF
TRBV5-5 | - | CASSQTGQSNQPQHF